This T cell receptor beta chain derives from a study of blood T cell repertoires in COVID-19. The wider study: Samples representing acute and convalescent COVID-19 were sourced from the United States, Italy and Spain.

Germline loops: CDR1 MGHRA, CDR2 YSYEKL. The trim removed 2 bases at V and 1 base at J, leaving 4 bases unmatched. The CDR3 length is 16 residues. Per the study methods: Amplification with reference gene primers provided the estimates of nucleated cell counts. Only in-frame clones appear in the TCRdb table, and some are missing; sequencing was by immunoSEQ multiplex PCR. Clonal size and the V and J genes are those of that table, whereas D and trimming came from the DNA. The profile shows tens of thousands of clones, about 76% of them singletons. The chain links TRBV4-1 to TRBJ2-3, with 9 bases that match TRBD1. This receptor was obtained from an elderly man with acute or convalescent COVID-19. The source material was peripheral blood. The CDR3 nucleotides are TGCGCCAGCAGCCAAAGGAGGGACAGGGGCACAGATACGCAGTATTTT. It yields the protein CASSQRRDRGTDTQYF.